This T cell receptor beta chain was identified during a study of tumor-infiltrating lymphocytes in oesophageal squamous cell carcinoma. The CDR3 numbers 16 amino acids, ends counted. The germline CDR1 and CDR2 sequences are MDHEN and SYDVKM. TCRdb itself ran the PCR reads through MiXCR, one entry per CDR3 protein. The table includes 7,100 or so distinct CDR3 sequences, approximately 15% detected once. A remark on this clonotype: Since no conserved phenylalanine or tryptophan closes the CDR3, a read error is the likely cause. Because the CDR3's place on the DNA is in doubt, the DNA is left out and the CDR3 is given as listed by TCRdb.

The chain links TRBV28 to TRBJ2-7; the table's D gene call, TRBD1, was not cross checked with the DNA. Sequencing was performed on blood. The sequence was collected from a male donor with esophageal squamous cell carcinoma. CDR3 protein: CASSGTGSAYEQYFGN.